This is a list of T cell receptor beta chains from one sample in a study of a mutant IDH1 vaccine in newly diagnosed glioma. The table came from immunoSEQ multiplex PCR; TCRdb's copy has only in-frame clones and leaves some out. The sample yields 90,000 to 100,000 clones, roughly 90% seen once. The source was PBMCs, collected from a glioma patient treated with radiotherapy, temozolomide or both. The receptors here all came from a woman in her 50s with glioma. Each CDR3 is given with its conserved first and last residue. Fields, in order: CDR3 DNA, CDR3 protein, D gene, J gene, clone size, V gene. D genes are given only for firm matches. Only some rows state a clone size, as once, few, many or a class for expanded clones.

CDR3 DNA: TGTGCCAGCACCCCGGGGAGGAACACTGAAGCTTTCTTT
CDR3 protein: CASTPGRNTEAFF
D gene: .
J gene: TRBJ1-1
clone size: .
V gene: TRBV6-6

CDR3 DNA: TGTGCCACCAGTGAGGGACTAGCGGAGTACAATGAGCAGTTCTTC
CDR3 protein: CATSEGLAEYNEQFF
D gene: TRBD2
J gene: TRBJ2-1
clone size: .
V gene: TRBV15

CDR3 DNA: TGTGCCAGCAGTTTAGGCCGGGGACTAGCGGGAGGTGCGCAAGATACGCAGTATTTT
CDR3 protein: CASSLGRGLAGGAQDTQYF
D gene: TRBD2
J gene: TRBJ2-3
clone size: once
V gene: TRBV28

CDR3 DNA: TGCGCCAGCAGCTTGGCAGGACAGAGTGCAGATACGCAGTATTTT
CDR3 protein: CASSLAGQSADTQYF
D gene: .
J gene: TRBJ2-3
clone size: once
V gene: TRBV5-1

CDR3 DNA: TGTGCCAGCAGTGAAAGTCCAAGGGGCAATCAGCCCCAGCATTTT
CDR3 protein: CASSESPRGNQPQHF
D gene: .
J gene: TRBJ1-5
clone size: .
V gene: TRBV2

CDR3 DNA: TGTGCCAGCAGCTTAGTATCCGGGCCTAGCACAGATACGCAGTATTTT
CDR3 protein: CASSLVSGPSTDTQYF
D gene: .
J gene: TRBJ2-3
clone size: .
V gene: TRBV7-8

CDR3 DNA: TGTGCCAGCAGCTTACTGGGGCCTGGGACGCGCTATGGCTACACCTTC
CDR3 protein: CASSLLGPGTRYGYTF
D gene: .
J gene: TRBJ1-2
clone size: .
V gene: TRBV7-9

CDR3 DNA: TGTGCCAGCACCGTAGCGGGAGAGGGGGGCCACGAGCAGTACTTC
CDR3 protein: CASTVAGEGGHEQYF
D gene: TRBD2
J gene: TRBJ2-7
clone size: .
V gene: TRBV6-6

CDR3 DNA: TGTGCCACCAGCAGAGGGGGGCGAGAAGATGAGCAGTTCTTC
CDR3 protein: CATSRGGREDEQFF
D gene: .
J gene: TRBJ2-1
clone size: .
V gene: TRBV15

CDR3 DNA: TGTGCCAGCTGGGCTAACTATGGCTACACCTTC
CDR3 protein: CASWANYGYTF
D gene: .
J gene: TRBJ1-2
clone size: .
V gene: TRBV6-5

CDR3 DNA: TGCGCCAGCAGGTTCCCAGGGGAATATAGCAATCAGCCCCAGCATTTT
CDR3 protein: CASRFPGEYSNQPQHF
D gene: .
J gene: TRBJ1-5
clone size: .
V gene: TRBV10-1

CDR3 DNA: TGTGCCAGCAGCGCCCGGGACCACTACAATGAGCAGTTCTTC
CDR3 protein: CASSARDHYNEQFF
D gene: .
J gene: TRBJ2-1
clone size: .
V gene: TRBV9

CDR3 DNA: TGTGCTAGTCGGGACAGTCCCTACGAGCAGTACTTC
CDR3 protein: CASRDSPYEQYF
D gene: TRBD1
J gene: TRBJ2-7
clone size: .
V gene: TRBV12-5

CDR3 DNA: TGCAGCGTTGGGTGGGCCACAGATACGCAGTATTTT
CDR3 protein: CSVGWATDTQYF
D gene: .
J gene: TRBJ2-3
clone size: .
V gene: TRBV29-1

CDR3 DNA: TGTGCTAGTGGTTTGGCTTTATCTAACTATGGCTACACCTTC
CDR3 protein: CASGLALSNYGYTF
D gene: .
J gene: TRBJ1-2
clone size: .
V gene: TRBV12-5

CDR3 DNA: TGTGCCATCAGCCTTCGGACAGGGGGCGGTAATGCTGAAGCTTTCTTT
CDR3 protein: CAISLRTGGGNAEAFF
D gene: TRBD1
J gene: TRBJ1-1
clone size: .
V gene: TRBV10-3

CDR3 DNA: TGTGCCAGCAGCAAATCGAGAACTAGCGGGAGGTACAATGAGCAGTTCTTC
CDR3 protein: CASSKSRTSGRYNEQFF
D gene: TRBD2
J gene: TRBJ2-1
clone size: once
V gene: TRBV2

CDR3 DNA: TGTGCCAGCTGGATGGAGAACACTGAAGCTTTCTTT
CDR3 protein: CASWMENTEAFF
D gene: .
J gene: TRBJ1-1
clone size: .
V gene: TRBV28

CDR3 DNA: TGTGCCAGCTCACCCCCCAGGGTTGTTACAGATACGCAGTATTTT
CDR3 protein: CASSPPRVVTDTQYF
D gene: .
J gene: TRBJ2-3
clone size: .
V gene: TRBV18

CDR3 DNA: TGCAGCGCATGGGGACAGGGAGGGACAGATACGCAGTATTTT
CDR3 protein: CSAWGQGGTDTQYF
D gene: TRBD1
J gene: TRBJ2-3
clone size: .
V gene: TRBV29-1

CDR3 DNA: TGTGCCAGCAGTAGGGGACTGGCCTGGGATAGCAATCAGCCCCAGCATTTT
CDR3 protein: CASSRGLAWDSNQPQHF
D gene: .
J gene: TRBJ1-5
clone size: once
V gene: TRBV5-6

CDR3 DNA: TGTGCCAGCAGCTTCAGAGACTTCTCCTACGAGCAGTACTTC
CDR3 protein: CASSFRDFSYEQYF
D gene: .
J gene: TRBJ2-7
clone size: .
V gene: TRBV7-8

CDR3 DNA: TGCAGCGCTAGTAATAGCAATCAGCCCCAGCATTTT
CDR3 protein: CSASNSNQPQHF
D gene: .
J gene: TRBJ1-5
clone size: .
V gene: TRBV29-1

CDR3 DNA: TGCGCCAGCAGTCTTTCAGGCGGACTAAACATTCAGTACTTC
CDR3 protein: CASSLSGGLNIQYF
D gene: .
J gene: TRBJ2-4
clone size: .
V gene: TRBV5-1

CDR3 DNA: TGTGCCTGGGGTCTCGAGCCCTACGAGCAGTACTTC
CDR3 protein: CAWGLEPYEQYF
D gene: .
J gene: TRBJ2-7
clone size: .
V gene: TRBV30

CDR3 DNA: TGTGCCAGCAGCTTAGGGGCGAGTTATAACTATGGCTACACCTTC
CDR3 protein: CASSLGASYNYGYTF
D gene: .
J gene: TRBJ1-2
clone size: .
V gene: TRBV7-9

CDR3 DNA: TGTGCCAGCAGATCCCGGGCCTCCTACAATGAGCAGTTCTTC
CDR3 protein: CASRSRASYNEQFF
D gene: .
J gene: TRBJ2-1
clone size: once
V gene: TRBV2

CDR3 DNA: TGTGCCAGCAGCTTAACAGGGACCTACAATGAGCAGTTCTTC
CDR3 protein: CASSLTGTYNEQFF
D gene: .
J gene: TRBJ2-1
clone size: .
V gene: TRBV28

CDR3 DNA: TGTGCCAGCCGACTCCGGGACACGTCACTTCAGCCCCAGCATTTT
CDR3 protein: CASRLRDTSLQPQHF
D gene: .
J gene: TRBJ1-5
clone size: once
V gene: TRBV14

CDR3 DNA: TGTGCCTGGGAAGGGACGTCTAGCGGGAGAGGAGATGAGCAGTTCTTC
CDR3 protein: CAWEGTSSGRGDEQFF
D gene: TRBD2
J gene: TRBJ2-1
clone size: .
V gene: TRBV30

CDR3 DNA: TGTGCCAGCAGTGGGACAGATTATGGCTACACCTTC
CDR3 protein: CASSGTDYGYTF
D gene: .
J gene: TRBJ1-2
clone size: .
V gene: TRBV2